One sample yielded the 24 T cell receptor beta chains listed below, sequenced in a study of T cells in Graves' hyperthyroidism and ophthalmopathy. Amplification of TCR beta CDR3 regions was performed using RNA transcripts as template. HTBI primers drove first-round RT-PCR of the TCR CDR3. TCRdb re-called the multiplex PCR reads through MiXCR, storing one row per CDR3 protein. In the table there are some 560,000 distinct CDR3 sequences, 15% to 19% of which are singletons. Material: blood. The origin of the receptors is a woman in her thirties with Graves' hyperthyroidism.

A few counts support this clonotype. A much larger clone differs by one base, so this may be a read error. This chain joins TRBV28 and TRBJ2-7, with D perhaps given as TRBD1 or TRBD2 (5 bases each). Germline CDR1 and CDR2: MDHEN and SYDVKM. The CDR3 spans 15 residues. CDR3 region: CASSGYRDHSYEQCF. CDR3 sequence (DNA): TGTGCCAGCAGTGGATACCGGGACCATTCCTACGAGCAGTGCTTC.

The table lists this clonotype with many counts. The V and J genes are TRBV27 and TRBJ1-6; D uncertain. Germline V gene data show CDR1 as MNHEY and CDR2 as SMNVEV (reference sequence). The V end was cut by 5 bases, the J end by 8 bases, with 25 bases between. This CDR3 has 18 amino acids. The CDR3 sequence: CASSKRFGSRLGDSPLHF. The CDR3 DNA is TGTGCCAGCAGTAAGCGTTTTGGGTCGAGACTCGGGGATTCACCCCTCCACTTT.

The table lists this clonotype with many counts. The chain joins TRBV4-3 to TRBJ2-7, with D perhaps matching TRBD2 (6 bases). This CDR3 is built from 16 residues. The V end lost 0 bases, the J end lost 3 bases, and 15 bases lay between the germline ends. Germline CDR1 and CDR2: LGHNA and YSLEER. The CDR3 loop is CASSQEVARGYYEQYF. CDR3 nucleotide sequence: TGCGCCAGCAGCCAAGAGGTTGCGCGGGGCTACTACGAGCAGTACTTC.

The sample holds many counts of this clonotype. This sequence joins TRBV9 and TRBJ2-2; D unclear. Germline values: CDR1 SGDLS, CDR2 YYNGEE. V lost 0 bases, J lost 0 bases, and 3 bases lay in between. This CDR3 is 14 amino acids long. CDR3 region: CASSVDTNTGELFF. CDR3 in DNA: TGTGCCAGCAGCGTAGATACGAACACCGGGGAGCTGTTTTTT.

This clonotype has a handful of counts. The chain employs TRBV28 and TRBJ1-2; TRBD1 is a possible D gene (5 bases). The V and J ends lost 5 bases and 8 bases respectively, with 9 bases between them. The CDR3 consists of 11 residues. Germline V gene data show CDR1 as MDHEN and CDR2 as SYDVKM. DNA for the CDR3: TGTGCCAGCAGTAGAAGGGGCGGCTACACCTTC. Its translation: CASSRRGGYTF.

This clonotype was recorded many times. The chain employs TRBV24-1 and TRBJ1-1; D gene uncertain. Germline CDR1 reads KGHDR; CDR2 reads SFDVKD. The germline V and J ends were trimmed by 1 base and 8 bases, with 19 bases remaining between them. The CDR3 is 16 residues long. DNA of the CDR3: TGTGCCACCAGTGATTTAAGTAGCACAGCTCGCCCCGAAGCTTTCTTT. Residues: CATSDLSSTARPEAFF.

This chain uses TRBV27 with TRBJ2-3, with a weak D call TRBD1 (5 bases). The CDR3 spans 14 residues. CDR1 and CDR2 from the germline V gene are MNHEY and SMNVEV (reference sequence). The V gene lost 2 bases and the J gene lost 2 bases, with 8 bases spanning the gap. CDR3 amino acids: CASSLDRITDTQYF. The CDR3 DNA is TGTGCCAGCAGTTTAGACAGAATCACAGATACGCAGTATTTT.

The chain links TRBV18 to TRBJ2-7; no definite D call. CDR1 is KGHSH, CDR2 LQKENI, per germline. This CDR3 spans 14 amino acids. V was shortened by 2 bases and J by 5 bases, with 13 bases between the two germline ends. Written as DNA, the CDR3 is TGTGCCAGCTCACCATACCTTTCCCAGAACGAGCAGTACTTC. It translates to CASSPYLSQNEQYF.

The CDR3 DNA sequence: TGTGCCACCTGGACAGCCGGCTACGAGCAGTACTTC. This encodes CATWTAGYEQYF. This chain uses TRBV10-3 with TRBJ2-7, with D possibly TRBD1 on 6 matching bases. V shed 10 bases and J shed 3 bases, with 13 bases lying between them. This CDR3 has 12 amino acids. Germline CDR1 is ENHRY and CDR2 is SYGVKD.

This clonotype showed up just a few times. The chain recombines TRBV15 with TRBJ2-5; 10 nucleotides agree with TRBD1. V lost 3 bases and J lost 4; bases outside the gene matches: 11. Germline CDR1 and CDR2: LNHNV and YYDKDF (reference sequence). The CDR3 runs 17 residues. CDR3 in amino acids: CATSSPDRGLFGETQYF. The CDR3 nucleotides read TGTGCCACCAGCAGCCCCGACAGGGGGCTATTCGGAGAGACCCAGTACTTC. Variable domain in full (rest from reference TRBV15 and TRBJ2-5): DAMVIQNPRYQVTQFGKPVTLSCSQTLNHNVMYWYQQKSSQAPKLLFHYYDKDFNNEADTPDNFQSRRPNTSFCFLDIRSPGLGDTAMYLCATSSPDRGLFGETQYFGPGTRLLVL.

This clonotype has a count of ten or more. The chain recombines TRBV20-1 with TRBJ2-7, with unresolved D. Trimming removed 6 bases from V and 2 bases from J, with 11 bases in between. Germline CDR1 reads DFQATT; CDR2 reads SNEGSKA (reference sequence). CDR3 size: 12 residues. CDR3 sequence (DNA): TGCAGTGCCCCCGCAGGCCCCTACGAGCAGTACTTC. Its translation is CSAPAGPYEQYF.

This clonotype turned up a few times. Compared with germline, one end of the junction differs, possibly owing to a read error. The chain links TRBV24-1 to TRBJ2-3, with TRBD2 identical over 7 bases. Germline lookup yields CDR1 KGHDR and CDR2 SFDVKD. CDR3 size: 15 residues. CDR3 amino acids: CATSGSGTRTDAQYF. CDR3 bases: TGTGCCACCAGTGGGAGCGGGACCCGCACAGATGCGCAGTATTTT.

This clonotype was counted a few times. This sequence joins TRBV29-1 and TRBJ2-3; the match to TRBD2 covers 13 bases. The CDR3 covers 15 residues. The V gene end was trimmed by 4 bases and the J gene end by 4 bases; junction bases not matched to a gene: 5. Germline CDR1 is SQVTM and CDR2 is ANQGSEA. The CDR3 spells CSVGTSGRVADTQYF. CDR3 sequence (DNA): TGCAGCGTTGGGACTAGCGGGAGAGTCGCAGATACGCAGTATTTT.

Remarks on this clonotype: This sequence may be a read error, since a much larger clone differs from it by one base. The V call is TRBV9, the J call TRBJ2-1; perhaps TRBD2 as D (5 bases). V lost 4 bases and J lost 10, with 18 bases in between. The germline gives CDR1 SGDLS, CDR2 YYNGEE. The CDR3 covers 14 residues. Written as DNA, the CDR3 is TGTGCCAGCAGCCCTGGACGCGGACTCGGCGAGCAGTTCTTC. Translation gives CASSPGRGLGEQFF.

There are many counts of this clonotype. The genes are TRBV6-1 and TRBJ2-2; D might be TRBD1 or TRBD2, each matching 5 bases. The germline CDR1 and CDR2 sequences are MNHNS and SASEGT. The CDR3 runs 16 residues. With 5 bases removed from V and 0 bases from J, the gap between germline ends came to 13 bases. The CDR3 DNA sequence: TGTGCCAGCAGTCGGGACCGGTTTACGAACACCGGGGAGCTGTTTTTT. It specifies CASSRDRFTNTGELFF.

On this clonotype: A read error may explain this, as a much larger clone is one base away. J is TRBJ1-5 and V is TRBV10-3; D call uncertain. This CDR3 comprises 19 residues. Per the germline V gene, CDR1 is ENHRY and CDR2 is SYGVKD. CDR3 sequence (DNA): TGTGCCATCAGTGAGTCGAGAGCTGGGGTCGGCGCGAGCAATCAGCTCCAGCATTTT. Amino acids: CAISESRAGVGASNQLQHF.

The gene calls are TRBV6-1 and TRBJ1-1, with 11 bases fitting TRBD1. This CDR3 is 15 amino acids long. In germline, CDR1 is MNHNS, CDR2 SASEGT. With 8 bases clipped from V and 0 bases from J, the junction kept 5 bases outside the gene matches. CDR3 sequence reads: CASGGTGGMNTEAFF. For the CDR3, the DNA is TGTGCCAGCGGGGGGACAGGGGGGATGAACACTGAAGCTTTCTTT.

This clonotype was observed at least ten times. The rearrangement uses TRBV30 and TRBJ2-3; D is unresolved. With 0 bases removed from V and 3 bases from J, the gap between germline ends came to 16 bases. The CDR3 sequence is 16 residues long. Per the germline V gene, CDR1 is GTSNPN and CDR2 is SVGIG (reference sequence). In DNA, the CDR3 is TGTGCCTGGAGTGTAGGGTTAGACGCAACTACAGATACGCAGTATTTT. This sequence encodes CAWSVGLDATTDTQYF. The complete variable domain, with remaining parts taken from reference TRBV30 and TRBJ2-3, reads SQTIHQWPATLVQPVGSPLSLECTVEGTSNPNLYWYRQAAGRGLQLLFYSVGIGQISSEVPQNLSASRPQDRQFILSSKKLLLSDSGFYLCAWSVGLDATTDTQYFGPGTRLTVL.

This clonotype was seen repeatedly, ten times or more. The rearrangement links TRBV11-2 to TRBJ2-1, with TRBD2 matching 7 bases. Looked up from germline, CDR1 is SGHAT and CDR2 is FQNNGV. The length of the CDR3 is 19 residues. The trim removed 1 base at V and 3 bases at J, leaving 15 bases unmatched. The CDR3 region has the DNA TGTGCCAGCAGCTTAGTTTGGTGGGAGGGAGGAGAAATCTACAATGAGCAGTTCTTC. This encodes CASSLVWWEGGEIYNEQFF.

This clonotype was recorded many times. This chain joins TRBV7-2 and TRBJ2-5, with 7 nucleotides matching TRBD2. The CDR3 contains 16 residues. Trimming took 8 bases from V and 3 from J; bases not matched to a gene: 15. CDR1 is SGHTA, CDR2 FQGNSA, per germline. The CDR3 nucleotides are TGTGCCAGCCGATTGTGGGAGGGCTCCGGGGAAGAGACCCAGTACTTC. This sequence encodes CASRLWEGSGEETQYF.

This clonotype was seen many times. The chain uses TRBV20-1 and TRBJ1-1; weak D call: TRBD1 (5 bases). Germline V gene lookup returns CDR1 DFQATT and CDR2 SNEGSKA (reference sequence). The V end lost 7 bases, the J end lost 5 bases, and 11 bases lay between the germline ends. The CDR3 contains 11 residues. This CDR3 reads CSVIRGTEAFF. For the CDR3, the DNA is TGCAGTGTTATAAGGGGAACTGAAGCTTTCTTT.

This clonotype was counted a few times. The gene calls are TRBV6-2 or TRBV6-3 and TRBJ2-2, with D perhaps matching TRBD1 (7 bases). V dropped 11 bases and J dropped 5 bases, with 15 bases sitting between them. Germline CDR1 is MNHEY and CDR2 is SVGEGT. This CDR3 has 13 residues. This chain's CDR3 is CAGDSGGTGELFF. The CDR3, as DNA: TGTGCCGGAGACTCAGGGGGGACCGGGGAGCTGTTTTTT.

This clonotype occurred many times. This chain uses TRBV30 with TRBJ2-7; D possibly matches TRBD1 or TRBD2 (5 bases each). The CDR3 loop spans 13 amino acids. Trimming stripped 2 bases from V and 6 bases from J, with 14 bases between. CDR1 GTSNPN and CDR2 SVGIG come from the germline V gene (reference sequence). In nucleotides, the CDR3 is TGTGCCTGGAGTCTAGGGACGTCGGCCGAGCAGTACTTC. Amino acid sequence: CAWSLGTSAEQYF.

In regard to this clonotype: This may stem from a read error, because a much larger clone lies one nucleotide away. The chain uses TRBV11-2 and TRBJ2-7; possible D gene TRBD2, 5 bases. Germline values: CDR1 SGHAT, CDR2 FQNNGV. The CDR3 runs to 13 residues. The CDR3 is CASSFPSGYGQYF. The CDR3 nucleotides read TGTGCCAGCAGCTTTCCTTCGGGATACGGGCAGTACTTC.